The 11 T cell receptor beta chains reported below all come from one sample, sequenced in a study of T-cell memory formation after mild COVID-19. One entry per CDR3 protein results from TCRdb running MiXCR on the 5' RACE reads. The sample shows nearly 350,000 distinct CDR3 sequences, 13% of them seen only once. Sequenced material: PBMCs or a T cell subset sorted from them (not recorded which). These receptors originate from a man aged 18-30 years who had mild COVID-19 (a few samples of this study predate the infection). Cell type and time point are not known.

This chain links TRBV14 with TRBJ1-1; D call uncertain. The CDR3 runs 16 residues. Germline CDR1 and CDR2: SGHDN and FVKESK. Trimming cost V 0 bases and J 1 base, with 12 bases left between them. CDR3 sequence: CASSQELWPKNTEAFF. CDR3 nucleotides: TGTGCCAGCAGCCAAGAGCTGTGGCCGAAGAACACTGAAGCTTTCTTT.

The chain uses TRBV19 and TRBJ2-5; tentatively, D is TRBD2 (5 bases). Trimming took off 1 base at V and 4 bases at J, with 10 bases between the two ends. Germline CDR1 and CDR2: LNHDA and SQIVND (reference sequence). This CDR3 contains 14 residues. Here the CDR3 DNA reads TGTGCCAGTAGTATAGGAGGGTCCGCAGAGACCCAGTACTTC. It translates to CASSIGGSAETQYF.

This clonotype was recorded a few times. CDR3 nucleotides: TGTGCCAGCAGCTTAATCGGGGGTATCCCTCACGAGCAGTACTTC. This gives the protein CASSLIGGIPHEQYF. V gene TRBV7-9 combines with J gene TRBJ2-7, with D possibly being TRBD2 (6 bases). The CDR3 is 15 amino acids. The germline gives CDR1 SEHNR, CDR2 FQNEAQ (reference sequence). The V gene lost 2 bases and the J gene lost 5 bases, with 16 bases spanning the gap. Looking up the rest from reference TRBV7-9 and TRBJ2-7 gives the full variable domain: DTGVSQNPRHKITKRGQNVTFRCDPISEHNRLYWYRQTLGQGPEFLTYFQNEAQLEKSRLLSDRFSAERPKGSFSTLEIQRTEQGDSAMYLCASSLIGGIPHEQYFGPGTRLTVT.

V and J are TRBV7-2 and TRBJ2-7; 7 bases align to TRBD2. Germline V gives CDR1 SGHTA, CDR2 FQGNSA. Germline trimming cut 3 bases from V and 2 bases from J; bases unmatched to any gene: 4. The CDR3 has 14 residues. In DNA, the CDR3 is TGTGCCAGCAGCTTTCATGGGGGGGCCTACGAGCAGTACTTC. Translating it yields CASSFHGGAYEQYF.

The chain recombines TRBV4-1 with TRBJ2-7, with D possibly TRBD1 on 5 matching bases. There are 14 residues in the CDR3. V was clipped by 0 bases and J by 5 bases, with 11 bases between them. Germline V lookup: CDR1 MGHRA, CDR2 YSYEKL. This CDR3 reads CASSQEVRVDEQYF. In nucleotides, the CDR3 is TGCGCCAGCAGCCAAGAGGTCAGGGTGGACGAGCAGTACTTC.

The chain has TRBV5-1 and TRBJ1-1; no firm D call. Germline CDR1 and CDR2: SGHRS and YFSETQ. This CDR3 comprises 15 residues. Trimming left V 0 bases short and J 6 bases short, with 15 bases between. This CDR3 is CASSLVVAARAEAFF. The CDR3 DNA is TGCGCCAGCAGCTTGGTGGTGGCGGCGAGGGCTGAAGCTTTCTTT.

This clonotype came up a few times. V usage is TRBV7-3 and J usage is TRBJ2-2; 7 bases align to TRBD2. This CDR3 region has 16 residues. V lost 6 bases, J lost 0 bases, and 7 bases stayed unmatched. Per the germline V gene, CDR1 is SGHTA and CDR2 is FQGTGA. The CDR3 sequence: CASSQQRGANTGELFF. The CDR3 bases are TGTGCCAGCAGTCAACAGCGGGGCGCGAACACCGGGGAGCTGTTTTTT.

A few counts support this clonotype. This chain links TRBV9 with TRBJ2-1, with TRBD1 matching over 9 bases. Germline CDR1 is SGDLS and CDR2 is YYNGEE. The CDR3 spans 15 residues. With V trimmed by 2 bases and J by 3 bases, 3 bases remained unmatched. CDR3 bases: TGTGCCAGCAGCGTCGGGACAGGGTACTACAATGAGCAGTTCTTC. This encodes CASSVGTGYYNEQFF.

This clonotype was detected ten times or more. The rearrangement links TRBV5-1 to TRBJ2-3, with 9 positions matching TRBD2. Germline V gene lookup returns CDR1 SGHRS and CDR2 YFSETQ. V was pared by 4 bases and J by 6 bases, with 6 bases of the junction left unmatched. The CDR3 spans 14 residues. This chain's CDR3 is CASSGGGAGDTQYF. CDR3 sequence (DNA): TGCGCCAGCAGCGGCGGGGGGGCCGGGGATACGCAGTATTTT.

The CDR3 nucleotides read TGTGCCAGCGTGTGGGGGGCTAGCAATCAGCCCCAGCATTTT. Translation gives CASVWGASNQPQHF. This chain links TRBV6-6 with TRBJ1-5; TRBD1 is a possible D gene (6 bases). Germline CDR1 is MNHNY and CDR2 is SVGAGI (reference sequence). The CDR3 is made up of 14 amino acids. V lost 8 bases and J lost 0, with 11 bases in between.

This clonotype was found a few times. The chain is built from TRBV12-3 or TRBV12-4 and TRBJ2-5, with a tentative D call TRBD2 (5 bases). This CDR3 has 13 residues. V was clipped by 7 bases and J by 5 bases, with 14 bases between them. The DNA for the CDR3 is TGTGCCAGCACCCAAGGCGGGCGGGAGACCCAGTACTTC. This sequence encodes CASTQGGRETQYF.